The T cell receptor beta chain described here comes from a study of T cell responses to AZD1222 COVID-19 vaccine. Study-level points and caveats: Clonal diversity was possibly underestimated, and the donors were mostly white British, with more females. Along spike, vaccine-associated CD4 TCRs were found throughout, with dominance at 160-218 and 743-854.

This clone was seen only a few times. The antigen is undetermined. Pooling of second doses given at about 4 or about 12 weeks was done. V was pared by 10 bases and J by 3 bases, with 6 bases of the junction left unmatched. Germline assignment: CDR1 MNHNY and CDR2 SVGAGI (reference sequence). The CDR3 extends over 13 amino acids. The assay was immunoSEQ multiplex PCR, and TCRdb's table has in-frame clones only and misses some. This sample carries approximately 60,000 clones, about 86% of them seen once, and the ten largest clones take 6.5% to 8.5%. The sequence derives from an adult who received the AZD1222 COVID-19 vaccine. The chain joins TRBV6-6 to TRBJ2-7; 10 nucleotides agree with TRBD2. The sequencing used peripheral blood, collected 28 days after the second AZD1222 dose. This CDR3 reads CATSSGGFYEQYF. CDR3 sequence (DNA): TGTGCCACCTCTAGCGGGGGTTTCTACGAGCAGTACTTC.